The clone carrying this T cell receptor beta chain has ten or more counts. V lost 5 bases and J 6 bases, leaving 10 bases between the germline ends. Per the germline V gene, CDR1 is DFQATT and CDR2 is SNEGSKA (reference sequence). There are 12 residues in the CDR3. These data originate in a study of human T cells and chemical hapten exposure. TCRdb independently ran MiXCR on the 5' RACE reads; one entry per CDR3 protein. In the table there are approximately 150,000 distinct CDR3 sequences, around 4% of which are singletons. From whole blood left unfractionated, total RNA was extracted. This clonotype originated in a female donor in good health. This chain links TRBV20-1 with TRBJ2-2; D is unresolved. The CDR3 DNA reads TGCAGTGCTCCCGGAAGATCCGGGGAGCTGTTTTTT. This gives the protein CSAPGRSGELFF.